The T cell receptor beta chain described here comes from a study of blood T cell repertoires in COVID-19. Sequenced by immunoSEQ multiplex PCR; TCRdb stores in-frame clones only, minus some. This table has about 240,000 clones, about 85% appearing once. In germline, CDR1 is LGHNT, CDR2 FRNRAP. CDR3 length: 13 residues. V was trimmed by 9 bases and J by 3 bases, leaving 14 bases between them. The specimen sequenced was peripheral blood. The J gene is TRBJ1-1, the V gene TRBV12-5, with D unresolved. The receptor was derived from a man in his fifties or sixties who had recovered from COVID-19. This CDR3 is CASSPGVDTEAFF. Here the CDR3 DNA reads TGTGCTAGCTCACCCGGGGTTGACACTGAAGCTTTCTTT.